The rows below give T cell receptor beta chains drawn from one sample of a study of T cell responses to AZD1222 COVID-19 vaccine. The method was immunoSEQ multiplex PCR; TCRdb's version includes in-frame clones alone and lacks a portion of them. Among tens of thousands of clones listed, less than 95% were seen once. This specimen was peripheral blood, taken 28 days after the second AZD1222 dose. These receptors all come from an adult who received the AZD1222 COVID-19 vaccine. Both conserved end residues are part of each CDR3. The order of the fields is CDR3 DNA, CDR3 protein, D gene, J gene, V gene, clone size. The D gene is left open where the match is weak. Rows may omit the clone size; those that give it use once, few, many or a size class.

TGTGCCAGCAGCGTAGCGGGGTGGGAAAATGAGCAGTTCTTC CASSVAGWENEQFF . TRBJ2-1 TRBV9 .
TGTGCTAGTGCGCTGCGCAATCAGCCCCAGCATTTT CASALRNQPQHF . TRBJ1-5 TRBV12-5 .
TGTGCCAGCAGGCCCACATACTCCTACGAGCAGTACTTC CASRPTYSYEQYF . TRBJ2-7 TRBV6-5 .
TGTGCCAGCAGCTTAGGACTAGCGGGGGTGAATGAGCAGTTCTTC CASSLGLAGVNEQFF TRBD2 TRBJ2-1 TRBV7-2 .
TGTGCCAGCAGCGCTAACTACGAGCAGTACTTC CASSANYEQYF . TRBJ2-7 TRBV11-2 .
TGTGCCAGCACCGGGCAAAGGGCTTCGCGAGAGACCCAGTACTTC CASTGQRASRETQYF . TRBJ2-5 TRBV5-5 .
TGTGCCAGCAGGAGATCCATGAACACTGAAGCTTTCTTT CASRRSMNTEAFF . TRBJ1-1 TRBV12-3/TRBV12-4 .
TGTGCCAGCAGCAAAATGGCAGGGGGCGGTCAGCCCCAGCATTTT CASSKMAGGGQPQHF . TRBJ1-5 TRBV21-1 .
TGTGCCAGCAGCACGGGGAGCTACGAGCAGTACTTC CASSTGSYEQYF . TRBJ2-7 TRBV5-5 .
TGTGCCAGCAGCTTACGTGGGGCTGGAAACAGCGGGGAGCTGTTTTTT CASSLRGAGNSGELFF . TRBJ2-2 TRBV11-2 .
TGTGCCAGCAGCCAAGGGTGGGGGGGCCACCGAATCTATGGCTACACCTTC CASSQGWGGHRIYGYTF . TRBJ1-2 TRBV3-1/TRBV3-2 .
TGTGCCAGCAGCAAACTGACGGGGGCGGGTAAAGAGACCCAGTACTTC CASSKLTGAGKETQYF . TRBJ2-5 TRBV21-1 .
TGTGCCAGCAGTTACGGAGGCTCCTATAATTCACCCCTCCACTTT CASSYGGSYNSPLHF . TRBJ1-6 TRBV6-5 .
TGCGCCAGCAGCAGGGGGACAGGGGACTCTGGAAACACCATATATTTT CASSRGTGDSGNTIYF TRBD1 TRBJ1-3 TRBV5-1 .
TGTGCCAGCAGCTTAGATGGATCACCCAATCAGCCCCAGCATTTT CASSLDGSPNQPQHF . TRBJ1-5 TRBV7-9 .
TGCGCCAGCAGCTCGGGACAGATCTATGGCTACACCTTC CASSSGQIYGYTF TRBD1 TRBJ1-2 TRBV5-1 once
TGTGCCAGCAGCTTAAGACAGGGAAACTACGAGCAGTACTTC CASSLRQGNYEQYF TRBD1 TRBJ2-7 TRBV7-2 .
TGTGCCTGGAGCCGGGGTTTACTCGACCACGAGCAGTACTTC CAWSRGLLDHEQYF . TRBJ2-7 TRBV30 .
TGTGCCAGCAGCTTAATGGCACATATGAACACTGAAGCTTTCTTT CASSLMAHMNTEAFF . TRBJ1-1 TRBV5-8 .
TGTGCCAGCAGTATGGGAGTAGGCGGGAGGGCTGAAGCTTTCTTT CASSMGVGGRAEAFF . TRBJ1-1 TRBV27 .
TGTGCCAGCAGCTCGGGACAGGGACGCGCTGAAGCTTTCTTT CASSSGQGRAEAFF TRBD1 TRBJ1-1 TRBV5-4 .
TGTGCCTGCTCCCTAAGACTCTCCGGGACAGGGATCGGGAGGGGCACTGAAGCTTTCTTT CACSLRLSGTGIGRGTEAFF TRBD1 TRBJ1-1 TRBV30 .
TGTGCCAGCAGCCGGGACAGAAACACCGGGGAGCTGTTTTTT CASSRDRNTGELFF TRBD1 TRBJ2-2 TRBV6-5 .
TGCGCCAGCAGCCCCCAGGGGGTCAACACTGAAGCTTTCTTT CASSPQGVNTEAFF TRBD1 TRBJ1-1 TRBV5-1 .
TGTGCCGGCAGTTATGGGGGAGGCACTGAAGCTTTCTTT CAGSYGGGTEAFF . TRBJ1-1 TRBV6-5 .
TGTGCCAGCAGGTCGACTAGCGGGGGAGGGGAGACCCAGTACTTC CASRSTSGGGETQYF TRBD2 TRBJ2-5 TRBV2 .
TGCAGCGTGGTGACAGGGGGGGCGAACACCGGGGAGCTGTTTTTT CSVVTGGANTGELFF TRBD1 TRBJ2-2 TRBV29-1 once
TGTGCCAGCAGCCAAGATCGCGGACAGGGTAACTATGGCTACACCTTC CASSQDRGQGNYGYTF TRBD1 TRBJ1-2 TRBV4-2 .
TGTGCCAGCAGTGAGCGAACAGGGGCCCTATCTCCTCCCAGCAATCAGCCCCAGCATTTT CASSERTGALSPPSNQPQHF TRBD1 TRBJ1-5 TRBV6-4 .
TGTGCCAGCAGCTTACGAACAGGGGGCCCTGAAGCTTTCTTT CASSLRTGGPEAFF TRBD1 TRBJ1-1 TRBV11-2 once
TGTGCCTGGAGACCAGCGGGGGGTTACAATGAGCAGTTCTTC CAWRPAGGYNEQFF TRBD2 TRBJ2-1 TRBV30 .
TGTGCCAGTAGTGCCGGGACACTAAATCAGCCCCAGCATTTT CASSAGTLNQPQHF . TRBJ1-5 TRBV19 .
TGTGCCAGCAGCTTAGAGTGGGGAGGCTACAATGAGCAGTTCTTC CASSLEWGGYNEQFF . TRBJ2-1 TRBV7-2 .
TGTGCCAGCAGTGAACGGGAAGAGACCCAGTACTTC CASSEREETQYF . TRBJ2-5 TRBV6-1 .
TGTGCCAGAAGCTTAGGAGTCAGGAACACCGGGGAGCTGTTTTTT CARSLGVRNTGELFF . TRBJ2-2 TRBV7-5 .
TGTGCCAGCAGTGACAGGGGAATCTACGAGCAGTACTTC CASSDRGIYEQYF . TRBJ2-7 TRBV2 .
TGTGCCTCCTCCCGGGGAGCTGATGGGGCCAACGTCCTGACTTTC CASSRGADGANVLTF . TRBJ2-6 TRBV5-4 .
TGCGCCAGCAGCCGGGACACAAACATGAACACTGAAGCTTTCTTT CASSRDTNMNTEAFF . TRBJ1-1 TRBV5-1 .
TGTGCGATCAGATTCAGGGGGGATGAAAAACTGTTTTTT CAIRFRGDEKLFF TRBD1 TRBJ1-4 TRBV6-5 .
TGCGCCAGCAGTGAGTCTCGAGCTAGCGGGGGCACAGATACGCAGTATTTT CASSESRASGGTDTQYF TRBD2 TRBJ2-3 TRBV10-2 .
TGCGCCAGCAGCTTGAACGGGCCAGGAGGCTACACCTTC CASSLNGPGGYTF . TRBJ1-2 TRBV5-1 .
TGTGCCAGCAGCGCACGACAGGGGGCGAACACTGAAGCTTTCTTT CASSARQGANTEAFF TRBD1 TRBJ1-1 TRBV9 .
TGTGCCAGCAGCTTACTAGCGGGGGGGCAAGAGACCCAGTACTTC CASSLLAGGQETQYF TRBD2 TRBJ2-5 TRBV7-6 .
TGTGCCAGCAGTGGGAGAGGGGCCGGGGAGCTGTTTTTT CASSGRGAGELFF . TRBJ2-2 TRBV25-1 .
TGTGCCAGCAGCCCCGGGGGTTCAAACGAGCAGTACTTC CASSPGGSNEQYF . TRBJ2-7 TRBV28 .
TGCGCCAGCAGCCAGTTTCAGGGGAGCTCTGGGGCCAACGTCCTGACTTTC CASSQFQGSSGANVLTF . TRBJ2-6 TRBV4-3 .
TGTGCCAGCAGCGATGTGAAGACAGGGGCCGGGGAGACCCAGTACTTC CASSDVKTGAGETQYF TRBD1 TRBJ2-5 TRBV5-4 .
TGCGCCAGCAGCTTGGTCCTAGCAGGGGGCGGCGGCTACACCTTC CASSLVLAGGGGYTF TRBD1 TRBJ1-2 TRBV5-1 .
TGTGCCAGTAGTATTCATCTAGCGGGGGGATCCTACGAGCAGTACTTC CASSIHLAGGSYEQYF TRBD2 TRBJ2-7 TRBV19 once
TGTGCCAGCAGCCAAGAAATTCCTAACCCCCCCTTAATGTACGAGCAGTACTTC CASSQEIPNPPLMYEQYF . TRBJ2-7 TRBV4-2 .